These T cell receptor beta chains were read from a single sample in a study of T cell responses to AZD1222 COVID-19 vaccine. TCRdb's copy holds only in-frame clones and misses some; the assay was immunoSEQ multiplex PCR. The table records over 100,000 clones, around 86% of them present only once. The specimen was peripheral blood, collected on day 0 of AZD1222 vaccination. Receptors originate from an adult in good health. The CDR3 runs from the conserved cysteine through the conserved F or W. A D gene is named only where the DNA matches it firmly. Some rows have no size entry. The others give once, few or many, or a class for an expanded clone.

d_call j_call v_call clone_size cdr3_nt cdr3_aa
- TRBJ1-4 TRBV4-1 few TGCGCCAGCACCACTACCGGGCAGGAAAAACTGTTTTTT CASTTTGQEKLFF
- TRBJ1-3 TRBV7-2 - TGTGCCAGCAGCCCGGGGGGCCATGGAAACACCATATATTTT CASSPGGHGNTIYF
- TRBJ1-2 TRBV18 - TGTGCCAGCTCACCCGGGACGGGTGCTTTCTATGGCTACACCTTC CASSPGTGAFYGYTF
- TRBJ1-3 TRBV5-8 - TGTGCCAGCAGTCCTACAGCCAGCTCTGGAAACACCATATATTTT CASSPTASSGNTIYF
- TRBJ1-4 TRBV7-8 - TGTGCCAGCAGCTCCAGCGCGGAAGGGGTTGGGGAAAAACTGTTTTTT CASSSSAEGVGEKLFF
- TRBJ2-2 TRBV11-2 - TGTGCCAGCGATCTTGGGGGGAATTGGCAGCTGTTTTTT CASDLGGNWQLFF
- TRBJ1-1 TRBV6-6 - TGTGCCAGCAGTTACCGGGAAGCTTTCTTT CASSYREAFF
- TRBJ1-5 TRBV28 - TGTGCCAGCAGACCGGACAGCTGGAATCAGCCCCAGCATTTT CASRPDSWNQPQHF
- TRBJ2-7 TRBV4-1 - TGCGCCAGCAGCCCCCAACAGGAGGAGTACGAGCAGTACTTC CASSPQQEEYEQYF
- TRBJ2-5 TRBV5-6 once TGTGCCAGCAGCTCCCTAAGGAGCCAAGAGACCCAGTACTTC CASSSLRSQETQYF
- TRBJ2-2 TRBV4-1 - TGCGCCAGCAGCGCCAGCCGAGGGGGGAGTACCGGGGAGCTGTTTTTT CASSASRGGSTGELFF
- TRBJ2-7 TRBV28 - TGTGCCAGCAGTTTATCGAGGTTGGGGGTTTGGCAGTACTTC CASSLSRLGVWQYF
TRBD1 TRBJ1-6 TRBV27 - TGTGCCACCCCCTTTCTGGACAGGAGCTCCTATAATTCACCCCTCCACTTT CATPFLDRSSYNSPLHF
TRBD1 TRBJ1-3 TRBV7-2 - TGTGCCAGCATGACAGGGGGCTTAACTGGAAACACCATATATTTT CASMTGGLTGNTIYF
TRBD1 TRBJ1-1 TRBV24-1 once TGTGCCACCAGTGATGCCTCCGGGACAGGGCTCGTAGCTTTCTTT CATSDASGTGLVAFF
TRBD1 TRBJ1-2 TRBV29-1 - TGCAGCGTAACAGGGGGCGAAGGGGGTTTCTACACCTTC CSVTGGEGGFYTF
- TRBJ1-2 TRBV6-5 - TGTGCCAGCAGTTCCTCCGTTATCGGGGGCTACACCTTC CASSSSVIGGYTF
- TRBJ1-1 TRBV15 - TGTGCCACCAGCCGGCAGCTGAACACTGAAGCTTTCTTT CATSRQLNTEAFF
TRBD1 TRBJ2-5 TRBV19 - TGTGCCAGTAGTCAGACAGGGCGAGGCAAAGAGACCCAGTACTTC CASSQTGRGKETQYF
- TRBJ2-5 TRBV5-4 once TGTGCCAGCAGCTCACAGGGGACTTGGGAGACCCAGTACTTC CASSSQGTWETQYF
- TRBJ1-1 TRBV3-1/TRBV3-2 - TGTGCCAGCAGCCAGAGGGGGGGCACTGAAGCTTTCTTT CASSQRGGTEAFF
- TRBJ2-7 TRBV14 - TGTGCCAGCAGCCAAATCCCAGGGTCCTACGAGCAGTACTTC CASSQIPGSYEQYF
- TRBJ2-7 TRBV5-4 - TGTGCCACGGAGCGGGCCCAGGGAGGAGAGCAGTACTTC CATERAQGGEQYF
TRBD2 TRBJ2-2 TRBV5-1 - TGCGCCAGCAGCTTGACGGGGGGGTACACCGGGGAGCTGTTTTTT CASSLTGGYTGELFF
- TRBJ1-2 TRBV5-1 - TGCGCCAGCAGCTCGGGTTTTACTATGGGCTACACCTTC CASSSGFTMGYTF